This T cell receptor (beta chain) was recovered during a study of T cell repertoires in cytomegalovirus infection. Whole-study context: A matching HLA type, together with CMV infection, was signaled by public TCR beta signatures. Notes on the study in general: Dominant in the ex vivo response were TCR beta clonotypes restricted by HLA-C and specific for CMV.

In this sample, this clonotype turned up many times. Its antigen is as yet unknown. The CDR3 consists of 14 residues. CDR1 and CDR2 from the germline V gene are SGHTA and FQGNSA. V was clipped by 5 bases and J by 4 bases; unmatched bases: 5. MiXCR, applied by TCRdb to the reads, yields one record per CDR3 protein. Of roughly 720,000 distinct CDR3 sequences listed, about a third are singletons. Sequencing was done on a sample of PBMCs. The chain employs TRBV7-2 and TRBJ1-5; TRBD1 matches at 7 bases. The receptor was derived from a human donor in good health (CMV status not recorded). Some clones in this sample may be carry-over from other donors' samples. The CDR3 DNA sequence: TGTGCCAGCAGCCCGGGACAGCTGAATCAGCCCCAGCATTTT. Translating it yields CASSPGQLNQPQHF.